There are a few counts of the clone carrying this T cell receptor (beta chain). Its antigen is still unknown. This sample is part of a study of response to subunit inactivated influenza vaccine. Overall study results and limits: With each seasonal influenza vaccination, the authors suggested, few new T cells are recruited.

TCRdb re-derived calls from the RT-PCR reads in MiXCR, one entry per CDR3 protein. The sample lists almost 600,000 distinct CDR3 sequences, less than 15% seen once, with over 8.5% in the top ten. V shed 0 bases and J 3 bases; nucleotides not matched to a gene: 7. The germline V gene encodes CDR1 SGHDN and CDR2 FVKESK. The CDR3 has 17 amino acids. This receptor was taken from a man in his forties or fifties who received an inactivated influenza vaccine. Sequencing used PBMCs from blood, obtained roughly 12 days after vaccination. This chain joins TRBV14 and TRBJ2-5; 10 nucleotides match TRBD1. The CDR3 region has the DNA TGTGCCAGCAGCCAAGATCCACCGGGACAGGGGAAAGAGACCCAGTACTTC. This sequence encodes CASSQDPPGQGKETQYF.